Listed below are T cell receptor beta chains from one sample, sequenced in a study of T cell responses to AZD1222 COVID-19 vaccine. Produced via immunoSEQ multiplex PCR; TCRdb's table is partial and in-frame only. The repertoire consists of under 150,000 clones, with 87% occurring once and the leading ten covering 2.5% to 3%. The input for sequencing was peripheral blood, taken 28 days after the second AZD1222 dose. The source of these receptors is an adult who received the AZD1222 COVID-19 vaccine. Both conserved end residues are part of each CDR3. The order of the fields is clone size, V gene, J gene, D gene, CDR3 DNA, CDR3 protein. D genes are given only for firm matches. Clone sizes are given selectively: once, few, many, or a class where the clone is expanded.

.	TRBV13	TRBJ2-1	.	TGTGCCAGCAGCCCGCCGGTTCACAATGAGCAGTTCTTC	CASSPPVHNEQFF
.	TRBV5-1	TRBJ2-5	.	TGCGCCAGCAGCTTGGCCGGAGGGTTGGAGACCCAGTACTTC	CASSLAGGLETQYF
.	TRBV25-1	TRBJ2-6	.	TGTGCCAGCAGTGACCCCTCTGGGGCCAACGTCCTGACTTTC	CASSDPSGANVLTF
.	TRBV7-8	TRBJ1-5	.	TGTGCCAGCAGCAGCCGACAGCGCAATCAGCCCCAGCATTTT	CASSSRQRNQPQHF
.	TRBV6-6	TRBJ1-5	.	TGTGCCAGCAGTTACTCGGACGTTCAGCCCCAGCATTTT	CASSYSDVQPQHF
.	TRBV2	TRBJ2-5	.	TGTGCCAGCAGTGAACGCCAGAAAGAGACCCAGTACTTC	CASSERQKETQYF
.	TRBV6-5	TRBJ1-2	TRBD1	TGTGCCAGCAGTTACTCGACCGGGACAGGGGCCGGCTACACCTTC	CASSYSTGTGAGYTF
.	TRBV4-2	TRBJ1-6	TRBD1	TGTGCCAGCAGAGTCACAGGGGACTCACCCCTCCACTTT	CASRVTGDSPLHF
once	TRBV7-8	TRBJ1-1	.	TGTGCCAGCAGCACCCGGACTGGGAACACTGAAGCTTTCTTT	CASSTRTGNTEAFF
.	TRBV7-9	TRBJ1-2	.	TGTGCCAGCAGCCCGGGAGGAAAACAGTTTGAGGGATCCTATGGCTACACCTTC	CASSPGGKQFEGSYGYTF
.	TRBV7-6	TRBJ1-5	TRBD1	TGTGCCAGCAGCTTTGGGGACAGTAGCAATCAGCCCCAGCATTTT	CASSFGDSSNQPQHF
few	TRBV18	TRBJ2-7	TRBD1	TGTGCCAGCTCACCGACAGGGGTCGACGAGCAGTACTTC	CASSPTGVDEQYF
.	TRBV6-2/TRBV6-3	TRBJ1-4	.	TGTGCCAGCAGTGCCTCGGGACGGCTTAATGAAAAACTGTTTTTT	CASSASGRLNEKLFF
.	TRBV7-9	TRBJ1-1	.	TGTGCCAGCAGGCCCAACGACGAAGCTTTCTTT	CASRPNDEAFF
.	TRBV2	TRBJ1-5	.	TGTGCCAGCAGTAATTACAGGGAGGGACAGCCCCAGCATTTT	CASSNYREGQPQHF
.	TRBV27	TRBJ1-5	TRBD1	TGTGCCAGCAGTTTATCCGGGACAGGGGGCAATCAGCCCCAGCATTTT	CASSLSGTGGNQPQHF
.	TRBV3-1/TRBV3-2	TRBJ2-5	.	TGTGCCAGCAGCCACCTCCAAGAGACCCAGTACTTC	CASSHLQETQYF
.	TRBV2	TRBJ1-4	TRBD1	TGTGCCAGCAGTCCCACGCGACAGGGACGAAAACTGTTTTTT	CASSPTRQGRKLFF
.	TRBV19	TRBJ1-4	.	TGTGCCAGTAAGGTCACAGATTCGACAACTAATGAAAAACTGTTTTTT	CASKVTDSTTNEKLFF
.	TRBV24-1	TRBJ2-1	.	TGTGCCACCAGGGGCACCGGATACTCCTACAATGAGCAGTTCTTC	CATRGTGYSYNEQFF
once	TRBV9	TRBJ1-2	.	TGTGCCAGCAGCGTAGGGGGGGGACACTATGGCTACACCTTC	CASSVGGGHYGYTF
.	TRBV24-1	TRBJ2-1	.	TGTGCCACCAGTGATTCGGACAAGGGCCCATACAATGAGCAGTTCTTC	CATSDSDKGPYNEQFF
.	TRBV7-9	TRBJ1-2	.	TGTGCCAGCACGTCAGGGCCTGGCTACACCTTC	CASTSGPGYTF
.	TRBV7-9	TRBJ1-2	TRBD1	TGTGCCAGCAGCTTTACAGGGGGTTCTAACTATGGCTACACCTTC	CASSFTGGSNYGYTF
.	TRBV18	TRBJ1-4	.	TGTGCCAGCTCACCACTGAAGCACCCCGCGGGTAATGAAAAACTGTTTTTT	CASSPLKHPAGNEKLFF
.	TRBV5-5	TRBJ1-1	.	TGTGCCAGCAGCTTGGCGCGGGATTACACTGAAGCTTTCTTT	CASSLARDYTEAFF
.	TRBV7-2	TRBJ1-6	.	TGTGCCAGCAGCTTAGCGGCGGGGCCGAATAATTCACCCCTCCACTTT	CASSLAAGPNNSPLHF
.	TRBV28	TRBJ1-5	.	TGTGCCAGCAGCCCCGCTTTAACGTATCAGCCCCAGCATTTT	CASSPALTYQPQHF
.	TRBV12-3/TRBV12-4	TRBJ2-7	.	TGTGCCAGCAGTTTCGCCCCCGGGGTCGAGCAGTACTTC	CASSFAPGVEQYF
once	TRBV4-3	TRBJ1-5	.	TGCGCCAGCAGCCAAGACCTTGAGTATAGGCCCCAGCATTTT	CASSQDLEYRPQHF
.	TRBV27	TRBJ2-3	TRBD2	TGTGCCAGCAGTCTCTTGGACCGGACTAGCCGGGATACGCAGTATTTT	CASSLLDRTSRDTQYF
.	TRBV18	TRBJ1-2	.	TGTGCCAGCTCACCGAGCAGGGAGTCTTTCTATGGCTACACCTTC	CASSPSRESFYGYTF
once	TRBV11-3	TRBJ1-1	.	TGTGCCAGCAGCTTTACAGCGAACACTGAAGCTTTCTTT	CASSFTANTEAFF
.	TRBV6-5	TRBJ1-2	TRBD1	TGTGCCAGCAGAGGGACAGCGGATGTCTATGGCTACACCTTC	CASRGTADVYGYTF
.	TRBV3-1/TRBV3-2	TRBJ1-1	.	TGTGCCAGCAGCCCCTTGACCCCGAACACTGAAGCTTTCTTT	CASSPLTPNTEAFF
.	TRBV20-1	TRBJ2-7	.	TGCAGTGCTCCCTGGGGGTACGAGCAGTACTTC	CSAPWGYEQYF
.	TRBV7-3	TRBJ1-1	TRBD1	TGTGCCAGCAGCCAATCGACAGGGCAGAACACTGAAGCTTTCTTT	CASSQSTGQNTEAFF
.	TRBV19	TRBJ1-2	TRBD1	TGTGCCAGTAGTATGGACAGGGGGCTTTATGGCTACACCTTC	CASSMDRGLYGYTF
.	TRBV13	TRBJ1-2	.	TGTGCCAGCAGCTTATTCCTCAACAGGTTACACTATGGCTACACCTTC	CASSLFLNRLHYGYTF
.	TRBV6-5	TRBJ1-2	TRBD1	TGTGCCAGCAGCACCGACAGGGGTGGAGGCTACACCTTC	CASSTDRGGGYTF
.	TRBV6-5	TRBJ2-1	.	TGTGCCAGCAGCGCGTCCGGGACCCTAAGGAATGAGCAGTTCTTC	CASSASGTLRNEQFF
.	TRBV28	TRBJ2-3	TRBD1	TGTGCCAGCAGTTCGGGACAGGGGCTGGCAGATACGCAGTATTTT	CASSSGQGLADTQYF
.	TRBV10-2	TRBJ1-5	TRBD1	TGCGCCAGCAGTAGGACAGGGGTCAATCAGCCCCAGCATTTT	CASSRTGVNQPQHF
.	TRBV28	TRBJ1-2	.	TGTGCCAGCAGTGCAGGGTCAAACTATGGCTACACCTTC	CASSAGSNYGYTF
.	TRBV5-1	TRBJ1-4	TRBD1	TGCGCCAGCAGCCGGGACAGGGGAGAAAAACTGTTTTTT	CASSRDRGEKLFF
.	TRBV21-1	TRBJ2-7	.	TGTGCCAGCAGCAAAGCGCTTTTGACTAAATACGAGCAGTACTTC	CASSKALLTKYEQYF
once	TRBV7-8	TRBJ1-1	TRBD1	TGTGCCAGCAGCTTACTGGGACAGGGGGCGCCGGGCACTGAAGCTTTCTTT	CASSLLGQGAPGTEAFF
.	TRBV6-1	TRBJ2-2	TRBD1	TGTGCCAGCAGTGAACAGACAGGGTCATTTACCGGGGAGCTGTTTTTT	CASSEQTGSFTGELFF
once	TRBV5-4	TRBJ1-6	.	TGTGCCAGCAGCTCTCTACATGTTTTCCGTAATTCACCCCTCCACTTT	CASSSLHVFRNSPLHF
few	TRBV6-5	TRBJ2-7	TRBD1	TGTGCCAGCAGGACAGGGACGGTGGGCGAGCAGTACTTC	CASRTGTVGEQYF
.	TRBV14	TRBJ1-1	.	TGTGCCAGCAGCCAAGGGGGGCGAAGGGTTTACACTGAAGCTTTCTTT	CASSQGGRRVYTEAFF
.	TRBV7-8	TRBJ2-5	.	TGTGCCAGCAGCTTAGTCTCTGGGAGCAAGACCCAGTACTTC	CASSLVSGSKTQYF
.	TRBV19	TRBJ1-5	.	TGTGCCAGCTCTCACTTCGGGGTATCAGGGCAGCCCCAGCATTTT	CASSHFGVSGQPQHF
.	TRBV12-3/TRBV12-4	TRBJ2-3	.	TGTGCCAGCAGTTTACTCACAGATACGCAGTATTTT	CASSLLTDTQYF
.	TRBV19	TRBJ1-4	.	TGTGCCAGCAGACAGGCCATTGCAACTAATGAAAAACTGTTTTTT	CASRQAIATNEKLFF
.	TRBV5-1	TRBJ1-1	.	TGCGCCAGCAGCTTGTGGGGGAAGAGTGAAGCTTTCTTT	CASSLWGKSEAFF
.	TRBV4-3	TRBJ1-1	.	TGCGCCAGCAGCCAGCTCAGAGAGAACACTGAAGCTTTCTTT	CASSQLRENTEAFF
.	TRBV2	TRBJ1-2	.	TGTGCCAGCAGCCTTCGGCGGGGGGCCCCCTACTATGGCTACACCTTC	CASSLRRGAPYYGYTF
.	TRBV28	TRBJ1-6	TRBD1	TGTGCCAGCAGAGCCGGGACAGGGGCTAATTCACCCCTCCACTTT	CASRAGTGANSPLHF